This T cell receptor (beta chain) was obtained from a study of response to subunit inactivated influenza vaccine. TCRdb re-analysed the RT-PCR reads in MiXCR, keeping a single row per CDR3 protein. The sample gives 150,000 to 200,000 distinct CDR3 sequences, 10% to 15% of which show up once; approximately 30% is in the top ten. This clonotype has just a few counts. This CDR3 region has 12 residues. The V and J ends lost 7 bases and 0 bases respectively, with 10 bases between them. CDR1 and CDR2 (germline): SQVTM, ANQGSEA. Another study also made use of these data, one on T cells expressing NK-cell markers. That report adds: The authors made TCR beta cDNA libraries by 5'RACE template switching. This switching added a universal primer site and UMIs. In several experiments, an anti-gamma-delta TCR antibody restricted sorting to alpha-beta TCR T cells. A handful of donors carried dominant NKG2C+ clonotypes that made up about 1.0-8% of their CD8+ T cells. The study left the HCMV specificity of expanded NKG2C+ T cell clones unresolved.

Sequences were derived from CD8+ T cells sorted from PBMCs, sampled less than 13 days after vaccination. This TCR was sampled from a man aged 50 or older who received an inactivated influenza vaccine. The rearrangement joins TRBV29-1 to TRBJ2-7; D might be TRBD1 (6 bases). CDR3 in amino acids: CSAETGSYEQYF. As DNA, the CDR3 is TGCAGCGCAGAGACAGGCTCCTACGAGCAGTACTTC.